The 27 T cell receptor beta chains below all came from one sample that was sequenced in a study of blood T cell repertoires in COVID-19. Libraries were prepared by immunoSEQ multiplex PCR; TCRdb keeps only in-frame clonotypes and omits some of them. This table holds more than 300,000 clones, around 87% found once. Material for sequencing was peripheral blood. Receptors originate from a woman in her thirties with COVID-19, enrolled during active disease.

The chain has TRBV6-6 and TRBJ1-5; D is uncertain. This CDR3 has 15 amino acids. Trimming pared 7 bases from V and 0 bases from J, leaving 13 bases between. CDR1 and CDR2 from the germline V gene are MNHNY and SVGAGI (reference sequence). In nucleotides, the CDR3 is TGTGCCAGCAACCAAGGAGGTTATAGCAATCAGCCCCAGCATTTT. Translation: CASNQGGYSNQPQHF.

CDR3 nucleotides: TGTGCCAGTAGTATAAGAGGGAGGGATGAGCAGTTCTTC. It codes for CASSIRGRDEQFF. The J gene is TRBJ2-1, the V gene TRBV19; the match to TRBD2 covers 7 bases. Germline CDR1 LNHDA, CDR2 SQIVND (reference sequence). The junction had 3 bases not matched to a gene; V was cut back by 2 bases and J by 8 bases. The CDR3 sequence is 13 residues long.

V gene TRBV6-2 or TRBV6-3 combines with J gene TRBJ2-7; 8 positions agree with TRBD2. CDR1 is MNHEY, CDR2 SVGEGT, per germline. V lost 4 bases, J lost 1 base, and 6 bases stayed unmatched. The CDR3 has 15 amino acids. The CDR3 is CASSSPGGASYEQYF. CDR3 nucleotide sequence: TGTGCCAGCAGTTCCCCCGGGGGGGCATCCTACGAGCAGTACTTC.

The chain couples TRBV7-2 to TRBJ2-7, with a possible D match to TRBD2 (5 bases). The V end lost 4 bases, the J end lost 2 bases, and 15 bases lay between the germline ends. From germline, CDR1 is SGHTA and CDR2 FQGNSA. This CDR3 is 15 amino acids long. CDR3 residues: CASSSVRTSAYEQYF. The CDR3 nucleotides read TGTGCCAGCAGCTCAGTACGGACTTCCGCCTACGAGCAGTACTTC.

This clone was counted between two and nine times. The rearrangement links TRBV5-4 to TRBJ1-3; D is unresolved. Germline V gene data show CDR1 as SGHNT and CDR2 as YYREEE (reference sequence). The CDR3 sequence is 13 residues long. Trimming pared 7 bases from V and 1 base from J, leaving 9 bases between. The CDR3 nucleotides read TGTGCCAGCCGGTGGGAGTCTGGAAACACCATATATTTT. The encoded protein is CASRWESGNTIYF.

The rearrangement links TRBV5-1 to TRBJ2-1, with 7 bases aligning to TRBD2. Germline V gene sequence: CDR1 SGHRS, CDR2 YFSETQ. The CDR3 is 16 residues long. The V segment lost 2 bases and the J segment 6 bases; nucleotides outside the gene matches: 11. The CDR3 DNA reads as TGCGCCAGCAGCTTAGCCGCGGGAGCCCTCAGCAATGAGCAGTTCTTC. Its protein product is CASSLAAGALSNEQFF.

The rearrangement joins TRBV7-2 to TRBJ1-6, with D possibly being TRBD1 (5 bases). Trimming pared 5 bases from V and 8 bases from J, leaving 13 bases between. The CDR3 extends over 14 amino acids. From germline, CDR1 is SGHTA and CDR2 FQGNSA. Here the CDR3 reads CASSLNGGHSPLHF. In nucleotides, the CDR3 is TGTGCCAGCAGCCTCAACGGGGGACATTCACCCCTCCACTTT. The whole variable domain, filled in from reference TRBV7-2 and TRBJ1-6, reads GAGVSQSPSNKVTEKGKDVELRCDPISGHTALYWYRQSLGQGLEFLIYFQGNSAPDKSGLPSDRFSAERTGGSVSTLTIQRTQQEDSAVYLCASSLNGGHSPLHFGNGTRLTVT.

The CDR3 loop is CASSFWGGSYEQYF. CDR3 DNA sequence: TGTGCCAGCAGTTTCTGGGGAGGGTCCTACGAGCAGTACTTC. This chain links TRBV27 with TRBJ2-7, with TRBD2 matching over 7 bases. The germline V gene has CDR1 MNHEY and CDR2 SMNVEV (reference sequence). CDR3 length: 14 amino acids. The junction had 3 bases not matched to a gene; V was cut back by 3 bases and J by 1 base.

The rearrangement uses TRBV5-4 and TRBJ2-3, with 10 bases fitting TRBD2. Losses at the gene ends were 4 bases for V and 4 bases for J; bases not matched to a gene: 15. Germline V gene lookup returns CDR1 SGHNT and CDR2 YYREEE (reference sequence). The CDR3 is made up of 18 amino acids. The CDR3 nucleotides are TGTGCCAGCAGCCTAGGACTAGCGGAGAGGAGGGGCCCAGATACGCAGTATTTT. Residues: CASSLGLAERRGPDTQYF.

The chain employs TRBV5-5 and TRBJ2-3, with D perhaps TRBD1 (6 bases). Germline-derived CDR1 and CDR2 are SGHKS and YYEKEE (reference sequence). Trimming left V 0 bases short and J 0 bases short, with 8 bases between. The CDR3 is 15 amino acids. The CDR3 loop reads CASSLEGVSTDTQYF. The CDR3 nucleotides are TGTGCCAGCAGCTTGGAGGGGGTCAGCACAGATACGCAGTATTTT.

The genes are TRBV4-1 and TRBJ1-2; D is unclear. The V end was cut by 3 bases, the J end by 3 bases, with 8 bases between. This CDR3 contains 13 residues. CDR1 and CDR2 (germline): MGHRA, YSYEKL. CDR3 sequence reads: CASSHADYYGYTF. CDR3 nucleotides: TGCGCCAGCAGCCATGCCGACTACTATGGCTACACCTTC.

As regards this clone: Within the sample, other DNA sequences also encode this same CDR3. The genes are TRBV28 and TRBJ1-1; 8 bases line up with TRBD1. Germline CDR1 reads MDHEN; CDR2 reads SYDVKM. After removal of 5 bases from V and 3 bases from J, the junction contained 5 bases not matched to a gene. This CDR3 has 14 residues. In DNA form, the CDR3 reads TGTGCCAGCAGTAGCGGACAGGGAGACACTGAAGCTTTCTTT. Amino acids: CASSSGQGDTEAFF.

This rearrangement joins TRBV5-1 to TRBJ2-3; 7 bases align to TRBD2. The germline V gene encodes CDR1 SGHRS and CDR2 YFSETQ. The CDR3 spans 15 residues. The J segment lost 5 bases and the V segment lost 0 bases, leaving 6 bases of the junction unmatched. CDR3 residues: CASSLGGRNGDTQYF. The CDR3 DNA sequence: TGCGCCAGCAGCTTGGGCGGGAGAAACGGAGATACGCAGTATTTT.

V is TRBV7-3 and J is TRBJ1-1; no clear D. V lost 0 bases and J lost 6, with 8 bases in between. Germline V lookup: CDR1 SGHTA, CDR2 FQGTGA. The length of the CDR3 is 13 residues. The CDR3 DNA reads TGTGCCAGCAGCTTAACGGGGAGCGCTGAAGCTTTCTTT. Translated, it gives CASSLTGSAEAFF.

J is TRBJ2-7 and V is TRBV6-6, with 9 bases that match TRBD1. The CDR3 loop spans 15 amino acids. Trimming cost V 6 bases and J 4 bases; bases outside gene matches: 10. Germline assignment: CDR1 MNHNY and CDR2 SVGAGI (reference sequence). CDR3 DNA: TGTGCCAGCAGCCTCCGGGACAGGGCGGGGTACGAGCAGTACTTC. As protein: CASSLRDRAGYEQYF.

This clone was recorded once. The rearrangement joins TRBV7-9 to TRBJ2-5; TRBD2 might be the D (5 bases). Germline assignment: CDR1 SEHNR and CDR2 FQNEAQ (reference sequence). The germline V and J ends were trimmed by 2 bases and 2 bases, with 9 bases remaining between them. The CDR3 covers 14 residues. In nucleotides, the CDR3 is TGTGCCAGCAGCTTACGGGGAATTCAAGAGACCCAGTACTTC. Translation: CASSLRGIQETQYF.

This clone has a single count. The CDR3 DNA reads TGTGCCAGCAGCTTGGGACTAGCGGACTACGAGCAGTACTTC. Translated: CASSLGLADYEQYF. V and J are TRBV5-6 and TRBJ2-7, with TRBD2 matching 9 bases. Unmatched junction bases numbered 1, after V lost 0 bases and J lost 3 bases. The CDR3 is 14 residues long. Germline V gene data show CDR1 as SGHDT and CDR2 as YYEEEE.

The J gene is TRBJ1-4, the V gene TRBV2, with 10 bases identical to TRBD1. Germline CDR1 SNHLY, CDR2 FYNNEI. The ends lost 6 bases at V and 5 bases at J; junction bases unmatched: 6. This CDR3 comprises 15 residues. This chain's CDR3 is CASRTGQGTNEKLFF. CDR3 sequence (DNA): TGTGCCAGCAGGACGGGACAGGGGACAAATGAAAAACTGTTTTTT.

The CDR3 bases are TGTGCCAGCAGTGAGGGCAGGGGTAATGAAAAACTGTTTTTT. It is translated as CASSEGRGNEKLFF. The rearrangement joins TRBV2 to TRBJ1-4; D is possibly TRBD1 (6 bases). The CDR3 runs 14 residues. Germline assignment: CDR1 SNHLY and CDR2 FYNNEI. The V and J ends lost 3 bases and 4 bases respectively, with 9 bases between them.

The chain employs TRBV7-8 and TRBJ2-5, with D perhaps TRBD1 (5 bases). V was cut by 3 bases and J by 4 bases, with 9 bases left in between. CDR3 length: 13 amino acids. CDR1 and CDR2 from the germline V gene are SGHVS and FQNEAQ. CDR3 nucleotide sequence: TGTGCCAGCAGCTTCAGGGTGGGAGAGACCCAGTACTTC. As protein: CASSFRVGETQYF. Complete variable domain (other parts from reference TRBV7-8 and TRBJ2-5): GAGVSQSPRYKVAKRGQDVALRCDPISGHVSLFWYQQALGQGPEFLTYFQNEAQLDKSGLPSDRFFAERPEGSVSTLKIQRTQQEDSAVYLCASSFRVGETQYFGPGTRLLVL.

The chain uses TRBV21-1 and TRBJ2-7; the table's D call of TRBD2 was not tested on the DNA. TRBV21-1 is a pseudogene segment. The CDR3 totals 15 residues. CDR3: CASSTGLAGVNEQYF. As DNA, the CDR3 is TGTGCCAGCAGCACAGGACTAGCGGGAGTAAACGAGCAGTACTTC.

In the case of this clone: Other DNA sequences within the sample encode an identical CDR3. The gene calls are TRBV11-2 and TRBJ2-5; 8 bases agree with TRBD2. This CDR3 has 15 residues. Germline V gives CDR1 SGHAT, CDR2 FQNNGV. V shed 2 bases, J shed 5 bases, and the junction held 7 bases outside the gene matches. DNA of the CDR3: TGTGCCAGCAGCTTACTGGCGGGAGGCGGTGAGACCCAGTACTTC. It yields the protein CASSLLAGGGETQYF.

V usage is TRBV2 and J usage is TRBJ2-1, with 11 bases lining up with TRBD2. J lost 8 bases, V lost 10 bases, and 4 bases had no gene match. Germline assignment: CDR1 SNHLY and CDR2 FYNNEI. The length of the CDR3 is 12 residues. CDR3 protein: CATLLAGDEQFF. The CDR3 DNA follows: TGTGCCACCCTACTAGCGGGAGATGAGCAGTTCTTC.

The chain joins TRBV2 to TRBJ2-7; no clear D gene. Trimming removed 5 bases at V and 1 base at J, with 9 bases between. Germline CDR1 reads SNHLY; CDR2 reads FYNNEI. The CDR3 consists of 13 residues. CDR3 protein: CASSQLRSYEQYF. The CDR3 region has the DNA TGTGCCAGCAGTCAACTCAGGTCCTACGAGCAGTACTTC.

CDR3 protein: CASSRTVETQYF. DNA of the CDR3: TGTGCCAGCAGTCGGACAGTAGAGACCCAGTACTTC. The chain employs TRBV6-2 or TRBV6-3 and TRBJ2-5; D perhaps matches TRBD1 (6 bases). Trimming removed 5 bases from V and 4 bases from J, with 8 bases in between. The CDR3 is 12 residues long. CDR1 is MNHEY and CDR2 is SVGEGT in the germline V gene.

The chain links TRBV27 to TRBJ2-7, with D maybe TRBD1 (5 bases). Germline CDR1 and CDR2: MNHEY and SMNVEV (reference sequence). V was cut by 5 bases and J by 4 bases, with 21 bases left in between. The CDR3 length is 16 residues. Here the CDR3 DNA reads TGTGCCAGCAGTCTCCTTCCGATGCAGGGTCCGTACGAGCAGTACTTC. Protein: CASSLLPMQGPYEQYF.

This sequence joins TRBV4-1 and TRBJ2-1, with 7 bases aligning to TRBD2. CDR1 and CDR2 from the germline V gene are MGHRA and YSYEKL. The CDR3 consists of 16 residues. The V and J ends lost 0 bases and 9 bases, in that order; junction bases with no gene match: 11. CDR3 coding DNA: TGCGCCAGCAGCCAAGAGGGAAGTGGGAGGGCCTTTGAGCAGTTCTTC. It yields the protein CASSQEGSGRAFEQFF.